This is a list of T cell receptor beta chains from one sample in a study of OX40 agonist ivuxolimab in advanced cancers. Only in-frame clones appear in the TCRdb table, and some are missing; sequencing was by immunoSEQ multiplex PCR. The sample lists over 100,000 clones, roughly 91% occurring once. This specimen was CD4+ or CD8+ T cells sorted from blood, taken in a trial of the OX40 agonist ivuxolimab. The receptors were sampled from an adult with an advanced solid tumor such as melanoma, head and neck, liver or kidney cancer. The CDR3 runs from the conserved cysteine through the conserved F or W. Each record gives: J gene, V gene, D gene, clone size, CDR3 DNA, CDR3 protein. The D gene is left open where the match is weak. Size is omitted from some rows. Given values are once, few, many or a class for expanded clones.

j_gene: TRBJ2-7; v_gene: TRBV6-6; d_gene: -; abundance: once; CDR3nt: TGTGCCAGCAGTTATCAGAGCTCCTACGAGCAGTACTTC; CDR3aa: CASSYQSSYEQYF
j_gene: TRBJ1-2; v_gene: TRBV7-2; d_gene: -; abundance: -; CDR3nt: TGTGCCAGCAGCTTTTACAGGGACAATGGCTACACCTTC; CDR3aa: CASSFYRDNGYTF
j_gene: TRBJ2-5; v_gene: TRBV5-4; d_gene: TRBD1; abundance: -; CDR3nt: TGTGCCAGCAGCCCGGGACAGTCGGGAGAGACCCAGTACTTC; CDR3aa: CASSPGQSGETQYF
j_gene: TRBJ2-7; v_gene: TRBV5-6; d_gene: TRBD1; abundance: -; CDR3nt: TGTGCCAGCAGCACGACAGGGGCCAGGGAAGAGCAGTACTTC; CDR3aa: CASSTTGAREEQYF
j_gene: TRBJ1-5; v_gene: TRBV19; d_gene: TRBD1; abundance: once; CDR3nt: TGTGCCAGTAGTTCCGCCGGGACAGGGACATCTGGCAATCAGCCCCAGCATTTT; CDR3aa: CASSSAGTGTSGNQPQHF
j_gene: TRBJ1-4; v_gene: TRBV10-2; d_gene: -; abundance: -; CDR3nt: TGCGCCAGCAGTGACTCCAGGCTAAATGAAAAACTGTTTTTT; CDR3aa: CASSDSRLNEKLFF
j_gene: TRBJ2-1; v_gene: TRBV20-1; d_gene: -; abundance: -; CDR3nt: TGCAGTGCTATGAGATACAACGAGCAGTTCTTC; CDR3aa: CSAMRYNEQFF
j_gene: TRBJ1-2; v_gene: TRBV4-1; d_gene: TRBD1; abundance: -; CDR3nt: TGCGCCAGCAGTCGACAGGGGTGGAATGTCTATGGCTACACCTTC; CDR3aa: CASSRQGWNVYGYTF
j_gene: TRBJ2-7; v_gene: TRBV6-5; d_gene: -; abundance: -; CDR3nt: TGTGCCAGCAGTTACTCGGGCGGGGAACTCACCTACGAGCAGTACTTC; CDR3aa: CASSYSGGELTYEQYF
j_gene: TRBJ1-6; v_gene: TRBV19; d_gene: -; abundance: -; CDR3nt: TGTGCCAGTAGTATCCCCTTGACAGCAAATAATTCACCCCTCCACTTT; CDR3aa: CASSIPLTANNSPLHF
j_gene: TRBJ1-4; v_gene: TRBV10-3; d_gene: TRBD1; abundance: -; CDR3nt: TGTGCCAGCAGTTACTCCTTGACAGGGGAGGGTGAAAAACTGTTTTTT; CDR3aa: CASSYSLTGEGEKLFF
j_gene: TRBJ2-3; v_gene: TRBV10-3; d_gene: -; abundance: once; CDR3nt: TGTGCCACTACGGACAGAAGCACAGATACGCAGTATTTT; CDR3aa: CATTDRSTDTQYF
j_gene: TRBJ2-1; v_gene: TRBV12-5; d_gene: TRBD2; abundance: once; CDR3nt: TGTGCTAGTGGTTCCACACTAGCGGGAGGTAGGAATGAGCAGTTCTTC; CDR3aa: CASGSTLAGGRNEQFF
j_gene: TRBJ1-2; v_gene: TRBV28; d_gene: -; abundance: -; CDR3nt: TGTGCCAGCAGTTTGCCCAACTATGGCTACACCTTC; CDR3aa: CASSLPNYGYTF
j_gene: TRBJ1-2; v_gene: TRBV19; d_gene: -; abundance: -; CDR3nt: TGTGCCAGTAGTCTCGGACCGCTCAACTATGGCTACACCTTC; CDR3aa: CASSLGPLNYGYTF
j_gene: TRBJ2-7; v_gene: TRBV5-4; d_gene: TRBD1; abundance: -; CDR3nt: TGTGCCAGCAGCTCCTGGGACAGGCCCTACTACGAGCAGTACTTC; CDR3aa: CASSSWDRPYYEQYF
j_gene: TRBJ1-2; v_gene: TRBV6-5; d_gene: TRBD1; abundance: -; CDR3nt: TGTGCCAGCAGTCAAGGACAGGGAAACTATGGCTACACCTTC; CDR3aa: CASSQGQGNYGYTF
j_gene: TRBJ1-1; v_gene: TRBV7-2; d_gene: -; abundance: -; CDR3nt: TGTGCCAGCAGCTTAGCGTCCCGGGGGCGGGCTGAAGCTTTCTTT; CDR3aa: CASSLASRGRAEAFF
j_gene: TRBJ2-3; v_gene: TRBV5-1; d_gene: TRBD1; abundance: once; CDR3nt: TGCGCCAGCAGCCCCGTTTTCAGGGGGTCCTCCCCTACTAGCACAGATACGCAGTATTTT; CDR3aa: CASSPVFRGSSPTSTDTQYF
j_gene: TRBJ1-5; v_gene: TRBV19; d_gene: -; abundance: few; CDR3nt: TGTGCCAGTAGTATAGGGACAGCTCAGCCCCAGCATTTT; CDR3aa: CASSIGTAQPQHF
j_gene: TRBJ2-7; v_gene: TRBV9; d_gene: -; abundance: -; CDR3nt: TGTGCCAGCAGCGTAGATCCCTTCTACGAGCAGTACTTC; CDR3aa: CASSVDPFYEQYF
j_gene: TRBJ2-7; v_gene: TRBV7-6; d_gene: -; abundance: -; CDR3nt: TGTGCCAGCAGCTCGGACTACGAGCAGTACTTC; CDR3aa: CASSSDYEQYF
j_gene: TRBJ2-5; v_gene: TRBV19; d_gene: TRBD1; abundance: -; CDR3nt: TGTGCCAGTAGTATAAGGACAGGGCCAGAGACCCAGTACTTC; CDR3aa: CASSIRTGPETQYF
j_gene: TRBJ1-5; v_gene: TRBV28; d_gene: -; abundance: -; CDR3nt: TGTGCCAGCAGTTTCCTTAAGTCTACAGGGAGGCAGCCCCAGCATTTT; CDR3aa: CASSFLKSTGRQPQHF
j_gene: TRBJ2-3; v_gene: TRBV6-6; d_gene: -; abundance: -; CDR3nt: TGTGCCAGCAGGGGGGGAGGAGCGGCAGATACGCAGTATTTT; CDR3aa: CASRGGGAADTQYF
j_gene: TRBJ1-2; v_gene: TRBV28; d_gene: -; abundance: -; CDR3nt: TGTGCCAGCAGTTGGGCTGGGGTTGGCTACACCTTC; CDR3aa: CASSWAGVGYTF
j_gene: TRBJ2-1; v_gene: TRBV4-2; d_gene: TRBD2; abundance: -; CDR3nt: TGTGCCAGCAGCCATGCTAAAGGGACTAGCGGCTACAATGAGCAGTTCTTC; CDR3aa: CASSHAKGTSGYNEQFF
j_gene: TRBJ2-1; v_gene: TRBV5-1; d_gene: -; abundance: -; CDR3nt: TGCGCCAGCAGCCGGGCTTTTAAGGATGAGCAGTTCTTC; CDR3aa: CASSRAFKDEQFF
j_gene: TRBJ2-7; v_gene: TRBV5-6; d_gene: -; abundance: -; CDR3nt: TGTGCCAGCAGGGGAGCGGTGACCTACGAGCAGTACTTC; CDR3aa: CASRGAVTYEQYF
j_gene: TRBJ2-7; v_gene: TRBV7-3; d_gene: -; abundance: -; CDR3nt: TGTGCCAGCAGCCCACGGGACCGAGGGTACGAGCAGTACTTC; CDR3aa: CASSPRDRGYEQYF
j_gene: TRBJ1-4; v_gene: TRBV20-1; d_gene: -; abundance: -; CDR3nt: TGCAGTGCTCCGAGCAATGAAAAACTGTTTTTT; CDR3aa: CSAPSNEKLFF
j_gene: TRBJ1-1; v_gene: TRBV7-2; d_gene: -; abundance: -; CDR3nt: TGTGCCACCAGACGGTCCTGGGGAGGAACTGAAGCTTTCTTT; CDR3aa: CATRRSWGGTEAFF
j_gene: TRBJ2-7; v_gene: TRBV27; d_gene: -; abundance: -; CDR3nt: TGTGCCAGCAGTTACGGCAATACTTACGAGCAGTACTTC; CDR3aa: CASSYGNTYEQYF
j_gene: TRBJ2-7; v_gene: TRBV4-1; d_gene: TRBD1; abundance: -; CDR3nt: TGCGCCAGCAGCCAAGATGGGACAGGGGCTGTCGAGCAGTACTTC; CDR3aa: CASSQDGTGAVEQYF
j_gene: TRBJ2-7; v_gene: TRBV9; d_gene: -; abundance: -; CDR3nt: TGTGCCAGCAGCGTGGCAGGGTTTGGGTACGAGCAGTACTTC; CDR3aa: CASSVAGFGYEQYF
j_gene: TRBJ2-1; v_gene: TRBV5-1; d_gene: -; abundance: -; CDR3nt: TGCGCCAGCAGCTCCCTCCTGGGTAGCAGGGAGCAGTTCTTC; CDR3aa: CASSSLLGSREQFF
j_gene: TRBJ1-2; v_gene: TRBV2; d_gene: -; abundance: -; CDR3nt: TGTGCCAGCAGTGACTGGCAGGGTACGTCGCTAGGCTATGGCTACACCTTC; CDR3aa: CASSDWQGTSLGYGYTF
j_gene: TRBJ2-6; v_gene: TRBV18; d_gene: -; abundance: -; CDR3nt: TGTGCCAGCTCACCGGGTCTATCTGGGGCCAACGTCCTGACTTTC; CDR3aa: CASSPGLSGANVLTF
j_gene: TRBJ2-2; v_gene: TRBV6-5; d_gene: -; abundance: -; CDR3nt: TGTGCCAGCACCCTACCGCATTTCACCGGGGAGCTGTTTTTT; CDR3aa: CASTLPHFTGELFF
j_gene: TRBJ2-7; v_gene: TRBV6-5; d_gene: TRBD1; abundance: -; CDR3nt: TGTGCCAGCAGGACAGGGGCGGGCGAGCAGTACTTC; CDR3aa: CASRTGAGEQYF
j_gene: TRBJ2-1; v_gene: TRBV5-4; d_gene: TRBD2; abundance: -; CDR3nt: TGTGCCAGCAGCGCTAGCGGGAGATCTACCAATGAGCAGTTCTTC; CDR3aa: CASSASGRSTNEQFF
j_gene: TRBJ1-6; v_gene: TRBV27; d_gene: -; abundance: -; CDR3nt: TGTGCCAGCAGCCTTTTTTCGGGGTTCTCCTATAATTCACCCCTCCACTTT; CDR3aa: CASSLFSGFSYNSPLHF